What follows are 30 T cell receptor beta chains derived from one specimen sequenced in a study of blood T cell repertoires in COVID-19 (dated by TCRdb to 2020 to 2022). Libraries were built with the immunoSEQ multiplex PCR assay. TCRdb limited this immuneACCESS table to in-frame rearrangements with V and J called. A share of clones is missing; checked studies link under half to unresolved V genes, and the rest is unexplained. The table for this sample lists some 67,000 clones; around 88% of them were counted only once. The leading ten clones occupy approximately 19% of the sample. The sample consisted of peripheral blood. The receptors stem from a woman of 80 years or more with acute or convalescent COVID-19.

The chain employs TRBV15 and TRBJ1-4; no clear D. There are 15 residues in the CDR3. With 0 bases removed from V and 11 bases from J, the gap between germline ends came to 16 bases. Per the germline V gene, CDR1 is LNHNV and CDR2 is YYDKDF (reference sequence). Here the CDR3 reads CATSRDVASEAKLFF. The CDR3 region has the DNA TGTGCCACCAGCAGAGATGTCGCTTCTGAAGCGAAACTGTTTTTT.

This chain joins TRBV9 and TRBJ1-3; D is undetermined. The CDR3 consists of 14 residues. The germline V gene encodes CDR1 SGDLS and CDR2 YYNGEE. V dropped 5 bases and J dropped 0 bases, with 9 bases sitting between them. Written as DNA, the CDR3 is TGTGCCAGCAGTTACGGGAGCTCTGGAAACACCATATATTTT. This codes for CASSYGSSGNTIYF.

The gene calls are TRBV19 and TRBJ2-5, with D tentatively TRBD2 (6 bases). With 3 bases removed from V and 1 base from J, the gap between germline ends came to 9 bases. The length of the CDR3 is 14 residues. Germline assignment: CDR1 LNHDA and CDR2 SQIVND (reference sequence). The CDR3 loop reads CASSMRGFQETQYF. Here the CDR3 DNA reads TGTGCCAGTAGTATGCGGGGCTTCCAAGAGACCCAGTACTTC. The full variable domain, rest sourced from reference TRBV19 and TRBJ2-5, is DGGITQSPKYLFRKEGQNVTLSCEQNLNHDAMYWYRQDPGQGLRLIYYSQIVNDFQKGDIAEGYSVSREKKESFPLTVTSAQKNPTAFYLCASSMRGFQETQYFGPGTRLLVL.

The table lists this clone with a count of one. This chain uses TRBV11-1 with TRBJ1-1; D is ambiguous. The CDR3 spans 15 residues. Trimming took 5 bases from V and 0 from J, leaving 13 bases between them. Germline lookup yields CDR1 SGHAT and CDR2 FQDESV (reference sequence). The CDR3 loop reads CASSRTQPLNTEAFF. DNA of the CDR3: TGTGCCAGCAGCCGGACTCAGCCTTTGAACACTGAAGCTTTCTTT.

The gene calls are TRBV9 and TRBJ2-5; 9 bases align to TRBD1. Unmatched junction bases numbered 9, after V lost 2 bases and J lost 1 base. This CDR3 has 17 residues. Germline CDR1 SGDLS, CDR2 YYNGEE. CDR3 sequence: CASSVEGTGYGQETQYF. The CDR3 DNA is TGTGCCAGCAGCGTGGAGGGGACAGGGTATGGCCAAGAGACCCAGTACTTC.

This clone occurred a few times. The chain recombines TRBV7-8 with TRBJ1-2, with 8 bases identical to TRBD1. V was clipped by 3 bases and J by 8 bases; unmatched bases: 5. This CDR3 spans 13 amino acids. Per germline, CDR1 SGHVS and CDR2 FQNEAQ. CDR3 region: CASSLYRGSGYTF. The CDR3 bases are TGTGCCAGCAGCTTGTACAGGGGGAGCGGCTACACCTTC.

The chain joins TRBV28 to TRBJ2-2; D gene uncertain. CDR1 is MDHEN, CDR2 SYDVKM, per germline. Trimming cost V 7 bases and J 1 base, with 4 bases left between them. This CDR3 contains 12 residues. The CDR3 region is CASKRNTGELFF. CDR3 bases: TGTGCCAGCAAGCGGAACACCGGGGAGCTGTTTTTT.

The V gene is TRBV6-2 or TRBV6-3, the J gene TRBJ1-5, with D possibly TRBD1 on 6 matching bases. The CDR3 consists of 19 residues. CDR1 and CDR2 (germline): MNHEY, SVGEGT. V was trimmed by 4 bases and J by 1 base, leaving 23 bases between them. The chain's CDR3 is CASSFTGGRIRDSNQPQHF. The CDR3 DNA reads as TGTGCCAGCAGTTTTACGGGGGGCAGAATTAGGGACAGCAATCAGCCCCAGCATTTT.

The rearrangement links TRBV7-2 to TRBJ2-7, with TRBD1 identical over 10 bases. CDR1 and CDR2 (germline): SGHTA, FQGNSA. The CDR3 is 14 residues long. V lost 3 bases and J lost 4; bases outside the gene matches: 3. The CDR3 DNA reads TGTGCCAGCAGCTTGGGACAGGGGCGGTACGAGCAGTACTTC. It is translated as CASSLGQGRYEQYF.

The rearrangement joins TRBV2 to TRBJ1-1; D is undetermined. Per germline, CDR1 SNHLY and CDR2 FYNNEI. The CDR3 is made up of 13 amino acids. The CDR3 spells CATNLEINTEAFF. CDR3 sequence (DNA): TGTGCTACAAACCTAGAGATCAACACTGAAGCTTTCTTT.

This rearrangement joins TRBV5-1 to TRBJ2-7, with unresolved D. Germline-derived CDR1 and CDR2 are SGHRS and YFSETQ. Trimming stripped 0 bases from V and 7 bases from J, with 5 bases between. This CDR3 is built from 11 residues. CDR3 protein: CASSLAEEQYF. In DNA, the CDR3 is TGCGCCAGCAGCTTGGCCGAGGAGCAGTACTTC.

With regard to this clone: The junction departs from germline at one end; a sequencing error may be responsible. The J gene is TRBJ2-7, the V gene TRBV11-2; 8 positions agree with TRBD1. Germline V lookup: CDR1 SGHAT, CDR2 FQNNGV. The length of the CDR3 is 11 residues. CDR3 DNA: TGTGCCAGCAGCCCAGGACAGGGTCGGAACTTC. Protein product: CASSPGQGRNF.

The chain links TRBV5-1 to TRBJ2-1; TRBD2 aligns across 8 bases. The CDR3 length is 17 residues. CDR1 and CDR2 from the germline V gene are SGHRS and YFSETQ. Losses at the gene ends were 0 bases for V and 5 bases for J; bases not matched to a gene: 10. The CDR3, as DNA: TGCGCCAGCAGCTTGGCCTGGGGTAGCGGGATTGACAATGAGCAGTTCTTC. Protein sequence: CASSLAWGSGIDNEQFF.

The rearrangement joins TRBV7-9 to TRBJ2-7; no clear D gene. The V end was cut by 1 base, the J end by 2 bases, with 6 bases between. Germline V gene lookup returns CDR1 SEHNR and CDR2 FQNEAQ (reference sequence). This CDR3 comprises 13 residues. The CDR3 reads CASSLVQTYEQYF. The DNA of the CDR3 is TGTGCCAGCAGCTTAGTACAGACCTACGAGCAGTACTTC.

This rearrangement joins TRBV6-5 to TRBJ1-5; possible D gene TRBD1, 5 bases. CDR1 and CDR2 (germline): MNHEY, SVGAGI. V was cut by 4 bases and J by 2 bases, with 9 bases left in between. The length of the CDR3 is 14 residues. CDR3 protein: CASSSQGGNQPQHF. As DNA, the CDR3 is TGTGCCAGCAGTTCGCAGGGTGGCAATCAGCCCCAGCATTTT.

V usage is TRBV28 and J usage is TRBJ1-5; no reliable D call. The germline V and J ends were trimmed by 6 bases and 2 bases, with 17 bases remaining between them. This CDR3 is 16 amino acids long. CDR1 is MDHEN, CDR2 SYDVKM, per germline. The CDR3 spells CASSPGSEVGNQPQHF. CDR3 DNA: TGTGCCAGCAGCCCTGGCTCGGAGGTCGGCAATCAGCCCCAGCATTTT.

The rearrangement uses TRBV28 and TRBJ1-2; unclear D gene. Germline V CDR1 and CDR2: MDHEN, SYDVKM. The CDR3 length is 14 residues. Trimming removed 5 bases from V and 4 bases from J, with 14 bases in between. The CDR3 nucleotides are TGTGCCAGCAGTGGAGGAGACGGCCCCTATGGCTACACCTTC. Its protein is CASSGGDGPYGYTF.

The chain carries TRBV11-2 and TRBJ2-7; 7 bases match TRBD2. The germline V gene encodes CDR1 SGHAT and CDR2 FQNNGV. CDR3 length: 16 amino acids. The ends lost 6 bases at V and 0 bases at J; junction bases unmatched: 11. The CDR3 coding sequence is TGTGCCAGCAGTCGACTACCAGCGGGGAGCTCCTACGAGCAGTACTTC. Residues: CASSRLPAGSSYEQYF.

Here the CDR3 DNA reads TGTGCCAGCTCACCTCGACAGGGAACCGGGGAGCTGTTTTTT. Amino acids: CASSPRQGTGELFF. The V call is TRBV18, the J call TRBJ2-2; 7 nucleotides line up with TRBD1. The CDR3 is 14 residues long. The V gene's germline CDR1 is KGHSH and CDR2 LQKENI. With 3 bases clipped from V and 5 bases from J, the junction kept 3 bases outside the gene matches.

This chain connects TRBV6-5 to TRBJ1-4, with TRBD1 as a possible D gene (6 bases). Trimming removed 10 bases at V and 8 bases at J, with 17 bases between. This CDR3 is built from 13 residues. Germline V gene lookup returns CDR1 MNHEY and CDR2 SVGAGI. CDR3 loop: CATLGGRWEKLFF. CDR3 nucleotides: TGTGCCACCCTGGGGGGGCGCTGGGAAAAACTGTTTTTT.

The chain recombines TRBV28 with TRBJ1-1; a weak D match, TRBD1 (5 bases). CDR1 is MDHEN and CDR2 is SYDVKM in the germline V gene. Trimming pared 7 bases from V and 11 bases from J, leaving 23 bases between. This CDR3 has 14 residues. CDR3 DNA: TGTGCCAGCATCCCCGACGGCCGTGTGGGGCGTGCTTTCTTT. Protein sequence: CASIPDGRVGRAFF.

The chain employs TRBV15 and TRBJ2-3, with 11 bases identical to TRBD2. V lost 2 bases, J lost 2 bases, and 3 bases stayed unmatched. CDR1 is LNHNV, CDR2 YYDKDF, per germline (reference sequence). The CDR3 consists of 16 residues. The CDR3 DNA sequence: TGTGCCACCAGCAGATCGGGACTAGCGGTCACAGATACGCAGTATTTT. Residues: CATSRSGLAVTDTQYF.

In nucleotides, the CDR3 is TGTGCCAGCAGCTTAGGACAGCCAGTTATGAACACTGAAGCTTTCTTT. This codes for CASSLGQPVMNTEAFF. The chain joins TRBV7-9 to TRBJ1-1; a weak D match, TRBD1 (5 bases). The CDR3 sequence is 16 residues long. Germline-derived CDR1 and CDR2 are SEHNR and FQNEAQ (reference sequence). Trimming removed 1 base at V and 0 bases at J, with 12 bases between.

The rearrangement joins TRBV28 to TRBJ2-7; no reliable D call. Germline CDR1 reads MDHEN; CDR2 reads SYDVKM. Trimming pared 4 bases from V and 7 bases from J, leaving 20 bases between. This CDR3 has 15 residues. The CDR3 protein is CASSSPGFSFGEQYF. CDR3 sequence (DNA): TGTGCCAGCAGTTCCCCCGGGTTTAGTTTTGGAGAGCAGTACTTC. The variable domain in full, completed from reference TRBV28 and TRBJ2-7, reads DVKVTQSSRYLVKRTGEKVFLECVQDMDHENMFWYRQDPGLGLRLIYFSYDVKMKEKGDIPEGYSVSREKKERFSLILESASTNQTSMYLCASSSPGFSFGEQYFGPGTRLTVT.

The rearrangement joins TRBV4-1 to TRBJ1-1, with TRBD1 identical over 10 bases. The ends lost 1 base at V and 0 bases at J; junction bases unmatched: 2. CDR1 and CDR2 from the germline V gene are MGHRA and YSYEKL. This CDR3 has 16 residues. CDR3 in amino acids: CASSQATGGLNTEAFF. The DNA of the CDR3 is TGCGCCAGCAGCCAAGCGACAGGGGGCCTGAACACTGAAGCTTTCTTT.

V usage is TRBV6-5 and J usage is TRBJ1-2; D is unclear. The V end lost 11 bases, the J end lost 2 bases, and 18 bases lay between the germline ends. Germline-derived CDR1 and CDR2 are MNHEY and SVGAGI. This CDR3 comprises 14 residues. CDR3 sequence (DNA): TGTGCCGCCCTTTACGAGGTCTCGAACTATGGCTACACCTTC. Amino acids: CAALYEVSNYGYTF.

This clone was seen a few times. The CDR3 region has the DNA TGTGCCAGCAGACCGGGACAGATGGGACGCACTGAAGCTTTCTTT. The encoded protein is CASRPGQMGRTEAFF. The chain employs TRBV28 and TRBJ1-1, with 7 bases identical to TRBD1. V shed 6 bases, J shed 4 bases, and the junction held 11 bases outside the gene matches. The CDR3 runs 15 residues. Germline V lookup: CDR1 MDHEN, CDR2 SYDVKM.

This chain connects TRBV12-3 or TRBV12-4 to TRBJ1-5; 7 bases are a match to TRBD1. Trimming took 6 bases from V and 6 from J; bases not matched to a gene: 5. CDR3 size: 13 residues. CDR3 DNA sequence: TGTGCCAGCAGCCTCGACAGGGTTCAGCCCCAGCATTTT. Residues: CASSLDRVQPQHF.

This clone was observed a handful of times. This sequence joins TRBV28 and TRBJ1-5; D is undetermined. Trimming took 3 bases from V and 6 from J, leaving 6 bases between them. CDR3 length: 12 amino acids. Germline V lookup: CDR1 MDHEN, CDR2 SYDVKM. This chain's CDR3 is CASSFLAQPQHF. For the CDR3, the DNA is TGTGCCAGCAGTTTCCTAGCTCAGCCCCAGCATTTT.

The chain is built from TRBV7-2 and TRBJ2-7, with 13 nucleotides matching TRBD2. V lost 2 bases and J lost 4; bases outside the gene matches: 5. The CDR3 has 16 residues. Germline V CDR1 and CDR2: SGHTA, FQGNSA. CDR3 nucleotide sequence: TGTGCCAGCAGCTTACTACTAGCGGGAGGGCCGTACGAGCAGTACTTC. It codes for CASSLLLAGGPYEQYF.